The present T cell receptor (beta chain) was sequenced within a study of T cells after yellow fever vaccination. This clonotype was seen only a few times. TCRdb recomputed calls from the 5' RACE reads with MiXCR, one row per CDR3 protein. The table lists hundreds of thousands of distinct CDR3 sequences, 8.7% of them singletons. There are 13 residues in the CDR3. Trimming took off 5 bases at V and 1 base at J, with 6 bases between the two ends. V and J are TRBV12-3 or TRBV12-4 and TRBJ1-3; D not resolved. The clonotype was recovered from a man aged 18 to 29 who received the YFV17D yellow fever vaccine. The sample here was PBMCs, taken on the day of the first yellow fever vaccination. CDR3 residues: CASSGLSGNTIYF. The DNA of the CDR3 is TGTGCCAGCAGTGGTCTATCTGGAAACACCATATATTTT.